This record covers a single T cell receptor beta chain. The antigen remains unidentified. This sample stems from a study of CD8 T cells in Susac syndrome. Whole-study results and caveats: The authors acknowledged that the study's TCR sequencing and HLA analysis involved relatively few individuals.

The CDR3 runs 14 residues. Germline V gene sequence: CDR1 LGHNA, CDR2 YSLEER. V was cut by 4 bases and J by 6 bases, with 15 bases left in between. Random hexamers primed reverse transcription of roughly 0.45 to 1 ug RNA. TCR beta CDR3 was amplified by immunoSEQ covering 54 Vbeta and 13 Jbeta. TCRdb reprocessed the immunoSEQ multiplex PCR reads with MiXCR, giving one entry per CDR3 protein. The sample records more than 20,000 distinct CDR3 sequences, just under 95% being singletons. This receptor was taken from a human donor in good health. The rearrangement uses TRBV4-3 and TRBJ1-1; the D gene is possibly TRBD1 (5 bases). What was sequenced was CD8+ T cells from PBMCs. CDR3 residues: CASSLGRGFPEAFF. DNA for the CDR3: TGCGCCAGCAGCCTAGGGCGGGGGTTCCCTGAAGCTTTCTTT.